The source of this T cell receptor beta chain is a study of T cell responses to AZD1222 COVID-19 vaccine listed by TCRdb under 2021. Regarding the research as a whole: TCR sequencing covered roughly 230 trial participants: 200 to 220 given two doses of AZD1222 and about 26 given two doses of MenACWY control vaccine. Enrollment into the trials was organized by age into subgroups of 18-55, 56-69 and 70-plus years, and those subgroups contained roughly 160, 29 and 62 TCR-sequenced participants, respectively.

Per the publication, the time point label means: baseline before first vaccination. Explained via the paper, the treatment or condition label denotes: meningococcal conjugate vaccine given as trial control. Vaccinee samples were obtained from the UK trials COV001 and COV002, which included a single-blind randomized controlled phase 2/3 trial of AZD1222 (ChAdOx1 nCoV-19) in healthy adults. Trial participant PBMC samples were collected at day 0 and day 28 after the second dose for TCRbeta chain sequencing. The CDR3 goes from the cysteine to the phenylalanine over 17 residues. Solely the CDR3 DNA is kept, with 51 bases framed from the first base. Via the germline V gene, CDR1 is ENHRY and CDR2 SYGVKD. V trim: 2 bases; J trim: 3 bases; unmatched bases: 10. The CDR3 regions of human TCRbeta chains were analyzed by immunosequencing. Per the source publication's procedure: Repertoire TCRs were matched against a reference library of SARS-CoV-2-specific TCRs generated with the MIRA antigen-specificity platform. Breadth was defined as the fraction of unique TCRs that were SARS-CoV-2-associated. Depth was defined as the fraction of total T cells that were SARS-CoV-2-associated. Each spike-specific TCR was assigned to its reactive spike region and to a CD4 or CD8 class using the MIRA data. Log10-transformed breadth and depth values were compared by one-way ANOVA with Sidak's multiple comparisons tests. What TCRdb holds here is the immuneACCESS table cut down to in-frame rearrangements. Part of the clones is not present; checked against another copy, under half of the missing clones reflect an unresolved V gene, and the others are unexplained. Clone size and the V and J calls come from that table; the DNA yielded D and trimming. Across this sample there are 100,000 to 150,000 clones, with about 92% seen only once. About 4.5% of the sample rests with the top ten.

On this clone: Its antigen target is currently unknown. No base quality information exists; no much larger clone differs at one position.

Study-wide findings and limitations: In the small 56-69-year group, the increase in depth fell short of significance, most likely because of low power. Because no day 14 peak-response samples were available, the repertoires could be characterized only after the peak T cell response. Conclusions about previously exposed vaccinees are limited, since just five to seven AZD1222 recipients were seropositive for SARS-CoV-2 at baseline. The whole spike protein was spanned by vaccine-associated CD4 TCRs, and dominant responses were seen in regions 160-218 and 743-854. Participants were mostly white British, with more females than males. The authors suggested clonal diversity may have been underestimated. Epitopes outside the regions mutated in the B.1.351 and B.1.1.7 variants were reportedly recognized by nearly half of the unique spike-specific TCRs. A significant rise in spike-specific TCR breadth and depth was observed after two AZD1222 doses relative to day 0 and relative to MenACWY recipients.

Sequenced here: peripheral blood, sampled on day 0 of MenACWY control vaccination. The clonotype originates from an adult in good health. Rearrangement joined TRBV10-3 to TRBJ1-5, and 7 bases in between align with TRBD1. The base sequence is TGTGCCATCAGTGAGACCCGGGACAGCGTTTACAATCAGCCCCAGCATTTT. Its translation reads: CAISETRDSVYNQPQHF.